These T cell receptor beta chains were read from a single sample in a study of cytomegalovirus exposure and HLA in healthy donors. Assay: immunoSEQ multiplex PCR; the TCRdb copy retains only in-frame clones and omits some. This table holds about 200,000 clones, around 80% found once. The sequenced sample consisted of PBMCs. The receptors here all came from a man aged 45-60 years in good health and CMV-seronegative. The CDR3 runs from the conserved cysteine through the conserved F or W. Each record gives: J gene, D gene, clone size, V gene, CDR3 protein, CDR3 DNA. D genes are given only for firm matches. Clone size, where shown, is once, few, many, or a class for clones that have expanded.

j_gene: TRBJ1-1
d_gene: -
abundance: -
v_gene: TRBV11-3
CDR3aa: CASSGGGRGTEAFF
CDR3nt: TGTGCCAGCAGCGGTGGCGGCCGGGGTACTGAAGCTTTCTTT

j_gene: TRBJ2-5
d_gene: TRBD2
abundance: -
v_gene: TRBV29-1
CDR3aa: CSVEPSGRAFRTQYF
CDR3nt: TGCAGCGTTGAACCTAGCGGGAGGGCCTTCAGGACCCAGTACTTC

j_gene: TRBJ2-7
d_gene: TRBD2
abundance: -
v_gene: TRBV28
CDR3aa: CASSLSTSGIGEQYF
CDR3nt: TGTGCCAGCAGTTTAAGCACTAGCGGGATAGGAGAGCAGTACTTC

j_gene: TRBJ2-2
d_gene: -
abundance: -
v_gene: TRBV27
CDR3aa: CASSPLQILNTGELFF
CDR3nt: TGTGCCAGCAGTCCCCTCCAGATTCTGAACACCGGGGAGCTGTTTTTT

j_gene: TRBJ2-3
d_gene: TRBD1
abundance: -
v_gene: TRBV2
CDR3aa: CASSFLTGASTDTQYF
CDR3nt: TGTGCCAGCAGCTTTTTGACAGGGGCCAGCACAGATACGCAGTATTTT

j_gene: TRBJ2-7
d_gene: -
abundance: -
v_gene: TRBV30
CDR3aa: CAWSVMASYEQYF
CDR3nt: TGTGCCTGGAGTGTAATGGCTTCCTACGAGCAGTACTTC

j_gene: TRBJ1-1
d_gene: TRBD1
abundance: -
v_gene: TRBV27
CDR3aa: CASSFEQEGAITEAFF
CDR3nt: TGTGCCAGCAGTTTTGAACAAGAGGGGGCAATTACTGAAGCTTTCTTT

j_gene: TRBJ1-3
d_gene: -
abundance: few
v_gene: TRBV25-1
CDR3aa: CASSVAGGGNTIYF
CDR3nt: TGTGCCAGCAGTGTGGCGGGAGGTGGAAACACCATATATTTT

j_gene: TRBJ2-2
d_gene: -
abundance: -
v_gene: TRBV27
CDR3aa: CASSPYKIGELFF
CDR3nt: TGTGCCAGCAGTCCATACAAGATCGGGGAGCTGTTTTTT

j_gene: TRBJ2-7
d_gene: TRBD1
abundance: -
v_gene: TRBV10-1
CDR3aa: CASSESRTGNGRLYEQYF
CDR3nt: TGCGCCAGCAGTGAGTCCCGGACAGGGAACGGGAGATTGTACGAGCAGTACTTC

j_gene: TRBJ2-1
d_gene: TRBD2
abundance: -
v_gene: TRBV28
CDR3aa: CASSPMASGRNEQFF
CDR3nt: TGTGCCAGCAGCCCTATGGCTAGCGGGAGGAATGAGCAGTTCTTC

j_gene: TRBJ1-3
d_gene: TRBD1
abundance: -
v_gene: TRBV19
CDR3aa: CASRKGAAGNTIYF
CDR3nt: TGTGCCAGTAGGAAGGGGGCTGCTGGAAACACCATATATTTT

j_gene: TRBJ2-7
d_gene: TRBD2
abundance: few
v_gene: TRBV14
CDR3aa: CASSQDPGLAGRNEQYF
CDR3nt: TGTGCCAGCAGCCAAGACCCCGGGCTAGCGGGAAGGAACGAGCAGTACTTC

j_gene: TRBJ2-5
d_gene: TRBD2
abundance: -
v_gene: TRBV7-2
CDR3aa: CASSKGLAQETQYF
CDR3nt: TGTGCCAGCAGCAAGGGACTAGCGCAAGAGACCCAGTACTTC

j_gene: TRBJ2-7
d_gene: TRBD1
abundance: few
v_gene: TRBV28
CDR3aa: CASSRLGTVTPEQYF
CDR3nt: TGTGCCAGCAGCCGTCTCGGGACAGTAACTCCCGAGCAGTACTTC

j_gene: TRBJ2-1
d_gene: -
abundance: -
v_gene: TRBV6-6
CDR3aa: CASSYSRESFF
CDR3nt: TGTGCCAGCAGTTACTCGAGGGAGTCGTTCTTC

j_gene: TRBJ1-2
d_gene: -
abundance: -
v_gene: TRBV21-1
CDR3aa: CATIRDRIKTNYGYTF
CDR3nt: TGTGCCACCATCCGGGACAGAATTAAAACCAACTATGGCTACACCTTC

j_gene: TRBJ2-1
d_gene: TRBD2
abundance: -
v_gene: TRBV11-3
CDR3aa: CASSLSGTPSREEQFF
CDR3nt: TGTGCCAGCAGCTTGTCCGGGACCCCGTCGCGGGAGGAGCAGTTCTTC

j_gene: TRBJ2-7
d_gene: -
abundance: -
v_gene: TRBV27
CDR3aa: CASRTHPARGGIYEQYF
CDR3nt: TGTGCCAGCAGAACCCATCCTGCGAGGGGAGGAATCTACGAGCAGTACTTC

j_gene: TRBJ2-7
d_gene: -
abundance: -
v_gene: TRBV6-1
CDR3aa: CASSQVGQATYEQYF
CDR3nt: TGTGCCAGCAGCCAAGTGGGGCAGGCTACCTACGAGCAGTACTTC

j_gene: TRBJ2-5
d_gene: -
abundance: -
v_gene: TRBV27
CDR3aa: CASSRHPRSQETQYF
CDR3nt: TGTGCCAGCAGTCGCCACCCGAGGAGTCAAGAGACCCAGTACTTC

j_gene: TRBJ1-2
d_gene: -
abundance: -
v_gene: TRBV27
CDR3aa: CASSLSGDYGYTF
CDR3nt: TGTGCCAGCAGTTTATCAGGAGACTATGGCTACACCTTC

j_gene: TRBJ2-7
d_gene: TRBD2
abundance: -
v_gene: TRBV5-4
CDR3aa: CASSKTSGNEQYF
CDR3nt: TGTGCCAGCAGCAAAACTAGCGGGAACGAGCAGTACTTC

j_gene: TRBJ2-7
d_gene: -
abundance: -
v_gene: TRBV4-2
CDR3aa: CASSEVAVTYEQYF
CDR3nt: TGTGCCAGCAGCGAGGTAGCGGTAACCTACGAGCAGTACTTC

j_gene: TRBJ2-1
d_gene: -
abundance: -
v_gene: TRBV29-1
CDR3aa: CSVESSGSSYNGQFF
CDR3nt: TGCAGCGTTGAGTCGAGCGGTAGCTCCTACAATGGGCAGTTCTTC

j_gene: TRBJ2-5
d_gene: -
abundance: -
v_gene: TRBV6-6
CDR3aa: CASALPPGGTQYF
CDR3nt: TGTGCCAGCGCACTCCCCCCCGGGGGGACCCAGTACTTC

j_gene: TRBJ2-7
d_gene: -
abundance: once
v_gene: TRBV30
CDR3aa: CAWSVLAPSYEQYF
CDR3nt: TGTGCCTGGAGTGTACTCGCCCCGAGCTACGAGCAGTACTTC

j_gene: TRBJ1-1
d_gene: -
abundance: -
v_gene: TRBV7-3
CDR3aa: CASSHYRDTEAFF
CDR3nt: TGTGCCAGCAGCCACTACAGGGACACTGAAGCTTTCTTT

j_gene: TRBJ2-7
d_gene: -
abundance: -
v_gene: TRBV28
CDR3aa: CASSLFPGGTEQYF
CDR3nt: TGTGCCAGCAGTTTATTCCCAGGGGGGACCGAGCAGTACTTC

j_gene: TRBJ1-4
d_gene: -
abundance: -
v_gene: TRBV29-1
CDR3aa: CSVDTGSPSEKLFF
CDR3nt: TGCAGCGTAGATACAGGGTCTCCCAGTGAAAAACTGTTTTTT

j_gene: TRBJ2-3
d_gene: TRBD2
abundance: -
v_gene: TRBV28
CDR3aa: CASHRERGTDTQYF
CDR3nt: TGTGCCTCCCACCGGGAGCGGGGGACAGATACGCAGTATTTT

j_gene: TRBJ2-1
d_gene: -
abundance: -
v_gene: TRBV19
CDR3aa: CASTLGRTPGNEQFF
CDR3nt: TGTGCCAGTACCCTGGGCCGGACCCCGGGGAATGAGCAGTTCTTC

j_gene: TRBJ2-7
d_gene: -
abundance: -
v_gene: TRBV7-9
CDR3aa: CASSQFISREWNEQYF
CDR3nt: TGTGCCAGCAGCCAGTTTATCAGTAGGGAGTGGAACGAGCAGTACTTC

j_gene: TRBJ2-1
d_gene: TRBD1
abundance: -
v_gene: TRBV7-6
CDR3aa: CASSKDRDNEQFF
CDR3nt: TGTGCCAGCAGCAAAGACAGGGACAATGAGCAGTTCTTC

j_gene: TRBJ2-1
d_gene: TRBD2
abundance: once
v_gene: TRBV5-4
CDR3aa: CASSRTSGTYNEQFF
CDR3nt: TGTGCCAGCAGCCGGACTAGCGGGACCTACAATGAGCAGTTCTTC

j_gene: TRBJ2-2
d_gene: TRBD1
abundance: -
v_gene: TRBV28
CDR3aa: CASSVRTGYGELFF
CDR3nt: TGTGCCAGCAGTGTCCGGACAGGGTACGGGGAGCTGTTTTTT

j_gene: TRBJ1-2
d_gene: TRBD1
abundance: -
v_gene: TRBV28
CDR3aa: CASSSGGPRYGYTF
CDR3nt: TGTGCCAGCAGTTCAGGGGGCCCTAGGTATGGCTACACCTTC

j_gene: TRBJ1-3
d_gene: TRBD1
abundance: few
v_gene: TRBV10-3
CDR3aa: CAIGQGTNTIYF
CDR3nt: TGTGCCATAGGACAGGGGACAAACACCATATATTTT

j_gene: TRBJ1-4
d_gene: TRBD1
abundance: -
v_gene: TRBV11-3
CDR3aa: CASSFLDRGEEKLFF
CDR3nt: TGTGCCAGCAGCTTCCTGGACAGGGGGGAAGAAAAACTGTTTTTT

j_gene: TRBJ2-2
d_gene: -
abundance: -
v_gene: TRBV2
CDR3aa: CASSVGMGLRAGELFF
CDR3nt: TGTGCCAGCAGTGTTGGTATGGGACTCCGGGCCGGGGAGCTGTTTTTT

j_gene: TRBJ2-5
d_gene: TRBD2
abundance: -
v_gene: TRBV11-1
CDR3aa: CASSFGLAGMQETQYF
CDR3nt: TGTGCCAGCAGTTTTGGACTAGCGGGTATGCAAGAGACCCAGTACTTC

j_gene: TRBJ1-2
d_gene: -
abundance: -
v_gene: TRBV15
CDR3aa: CATSRDPGLAGYTF
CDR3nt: TGTGCCACCAGCAGAGATCCTGGCCTCGCCGGCTACACCTTC

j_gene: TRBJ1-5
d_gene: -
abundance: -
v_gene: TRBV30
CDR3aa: CAWSGQARQPQHF
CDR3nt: TGTGCCTGGAGTGGACAGGCTCGCCAGCCCCAGCATTTT

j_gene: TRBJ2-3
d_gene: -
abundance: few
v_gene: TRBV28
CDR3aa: CASSLQGGGDTQYF
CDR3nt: TGTGCCAGCAGTTTACAGGGGGGCGGAGATACGCAGTATTTT

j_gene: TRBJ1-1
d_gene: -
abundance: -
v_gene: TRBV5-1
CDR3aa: CASSPGGLNTEAFF
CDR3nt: TGCGCCAGCAGCCCCGGCGGATTGAACACTGAAGCTTTCTTT

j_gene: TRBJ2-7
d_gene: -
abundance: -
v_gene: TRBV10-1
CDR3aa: CASSELQGRIYEQYF
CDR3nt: TGCGCCAGCAGTGAGCTACAGGGGAGGATCTACGAGCAGTACTTC

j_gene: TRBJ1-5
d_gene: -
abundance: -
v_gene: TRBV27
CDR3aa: CASSFGGGSNQPQHF
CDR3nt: TGTGCCAGCAGTTTTGGGGGAGGGAGCAATCAGCCCCAGCATTTT

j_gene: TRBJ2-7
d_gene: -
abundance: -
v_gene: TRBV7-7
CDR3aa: CASSPTGGPYEQYF
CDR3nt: TGTGCCAGCAGCCCGACTGGGGGCCCCTACGAGCAGTACTTC

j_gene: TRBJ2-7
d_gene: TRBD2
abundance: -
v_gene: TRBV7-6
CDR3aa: CASSLVREAYEQYF
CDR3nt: TGTGCCAGCAGCTTAGTCCGGGAGGCCTACGAGCAGTACTTC

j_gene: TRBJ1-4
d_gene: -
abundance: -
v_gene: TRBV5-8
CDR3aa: CASSWGQSLEKLFF
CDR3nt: TGTGCCAGCAGCTGGGGGCAGTCACTCGAAAAACTGTTTTTT

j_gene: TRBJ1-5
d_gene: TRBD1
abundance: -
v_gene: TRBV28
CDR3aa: CASSKGGQGGQPQHF
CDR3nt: TGTGCCAGCAGTAAGGGGGGACAGGGCGGTCAGCCCCAGCATTTT